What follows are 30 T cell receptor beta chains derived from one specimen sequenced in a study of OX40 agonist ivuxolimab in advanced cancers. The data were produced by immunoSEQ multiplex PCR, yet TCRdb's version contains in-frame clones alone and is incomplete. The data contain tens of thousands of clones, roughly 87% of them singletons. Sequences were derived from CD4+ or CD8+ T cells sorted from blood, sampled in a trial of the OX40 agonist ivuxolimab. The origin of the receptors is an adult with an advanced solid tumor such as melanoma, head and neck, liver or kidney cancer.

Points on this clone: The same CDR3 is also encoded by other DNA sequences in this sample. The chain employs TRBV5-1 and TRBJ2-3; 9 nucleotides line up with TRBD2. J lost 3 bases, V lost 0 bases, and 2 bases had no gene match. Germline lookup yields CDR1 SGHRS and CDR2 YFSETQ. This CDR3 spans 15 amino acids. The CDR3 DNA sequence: TGCGCCAGCAGCTTGGCAAGCGGGAGGACAGATACGCAGTATTTT. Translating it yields CASSLASGRTDTQYF.

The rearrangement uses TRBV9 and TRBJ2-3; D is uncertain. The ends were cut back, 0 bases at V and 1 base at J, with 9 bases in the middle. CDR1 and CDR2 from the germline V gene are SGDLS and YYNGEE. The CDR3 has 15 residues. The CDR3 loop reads CASSVADGRTDTQYF. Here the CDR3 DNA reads TGTGCCAGCAGCGTAGCGGACGGGCGCACAGATACGCAGTATTTT.

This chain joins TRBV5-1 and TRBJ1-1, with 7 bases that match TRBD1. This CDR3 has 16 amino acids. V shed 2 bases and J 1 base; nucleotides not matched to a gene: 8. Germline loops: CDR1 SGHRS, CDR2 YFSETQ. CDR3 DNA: TGCGCCAGCAGCTTAAACAGGGGAGGGAGGAACACTGAAGCTTTCTTT. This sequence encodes CASSLNRGGRNTEAFF.

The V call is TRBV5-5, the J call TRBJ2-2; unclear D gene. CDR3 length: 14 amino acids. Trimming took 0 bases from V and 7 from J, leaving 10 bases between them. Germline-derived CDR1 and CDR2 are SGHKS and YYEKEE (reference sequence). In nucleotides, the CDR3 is TGTGCCAGCAGCTTGGTAGGGTCCCACGGGGAGCTGTTTTTT. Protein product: CASSLVGSHGELFF.

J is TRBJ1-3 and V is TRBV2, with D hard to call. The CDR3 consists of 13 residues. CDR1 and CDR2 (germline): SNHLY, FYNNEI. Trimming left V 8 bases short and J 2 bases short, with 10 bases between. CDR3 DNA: TGTGCCAGCCTAGGAGAAGCTGGAAACACCATATATTTT. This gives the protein CASLGEAGNTIYF.

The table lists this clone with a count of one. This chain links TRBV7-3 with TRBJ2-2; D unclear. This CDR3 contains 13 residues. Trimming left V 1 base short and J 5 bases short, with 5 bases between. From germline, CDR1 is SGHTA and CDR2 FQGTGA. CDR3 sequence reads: CASSLSRTGELFF. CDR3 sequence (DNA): TGTGCCAGCAGCTTAAGCAGGACCGGGGAGCTGTTTTTT. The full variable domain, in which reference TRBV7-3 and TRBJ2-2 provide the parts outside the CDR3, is GAGVSQTPSNKVTEKGKYVELRCDPISGHTALYWYRQSLGQGPEFLIYFQGTGAADDSGLPNDRFFAVRPEGSVSTLKIQRTERGDSAVYLCASSLSRTGELFFGEGSRLTVL.

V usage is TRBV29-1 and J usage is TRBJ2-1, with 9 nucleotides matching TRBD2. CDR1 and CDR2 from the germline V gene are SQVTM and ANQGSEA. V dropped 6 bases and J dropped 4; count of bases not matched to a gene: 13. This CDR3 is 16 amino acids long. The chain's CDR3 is CSVASLAGITYNEQFF. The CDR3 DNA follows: TGCAGCGTGGCAAGCCTAGCGGGAATAACTTACAATGAGCAGTTCTTC.

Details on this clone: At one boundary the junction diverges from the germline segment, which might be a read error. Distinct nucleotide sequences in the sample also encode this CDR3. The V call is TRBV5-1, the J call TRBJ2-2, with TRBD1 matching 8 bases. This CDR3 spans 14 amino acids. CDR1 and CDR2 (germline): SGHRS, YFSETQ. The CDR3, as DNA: TGTGCCAGCAGCTCGGCACAGGGGGCCGGGGAGCTGTTTTTT. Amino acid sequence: CASSSAQGAGELFF. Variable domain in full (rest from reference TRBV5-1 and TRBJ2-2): KAGVTQTPRYLIKTRGQQVTLSCSPISGHRSVSWYQQTPGQGLQFLFEYFSETQRNKGNFPGRFSGRQFSNSRSEMNVSTLELGDSALYLCASSSAQGAGELFFGEGSRLTVL.

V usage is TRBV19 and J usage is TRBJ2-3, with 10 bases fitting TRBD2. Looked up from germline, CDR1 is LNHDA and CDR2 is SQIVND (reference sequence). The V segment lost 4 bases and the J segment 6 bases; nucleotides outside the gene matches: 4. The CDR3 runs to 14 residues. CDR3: CASSNSGREDTQYF. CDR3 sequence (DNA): TGTGCCAGTAGTAACAGCGGGAGGGAGGATACGCAGTATTTT.

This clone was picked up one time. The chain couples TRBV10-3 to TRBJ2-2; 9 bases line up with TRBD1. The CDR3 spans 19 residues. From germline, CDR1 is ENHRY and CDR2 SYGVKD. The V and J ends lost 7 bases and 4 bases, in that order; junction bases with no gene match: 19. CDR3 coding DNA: TGTGCCATCACGGCCGGGACAGGGAATAAGGCGGGAATCACCGGGGAGCTGTTTTTT. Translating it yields CAITAGTGNKAGITGELFF.

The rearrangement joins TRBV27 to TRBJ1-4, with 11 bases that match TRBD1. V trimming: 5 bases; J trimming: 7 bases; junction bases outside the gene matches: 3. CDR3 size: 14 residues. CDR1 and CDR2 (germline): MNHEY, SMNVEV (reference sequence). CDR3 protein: CASSGQGAGEKLFF. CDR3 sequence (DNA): TGTGCCAGCAGTGGACAGGGGGCTGGTGAAAAACTGTTTTTT.

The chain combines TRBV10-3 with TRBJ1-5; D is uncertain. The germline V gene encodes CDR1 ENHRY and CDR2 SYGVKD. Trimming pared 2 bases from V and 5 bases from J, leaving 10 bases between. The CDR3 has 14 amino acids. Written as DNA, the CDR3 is TGTGCCATCAGTGAGCGGCAGGTCGATCAGCCCCAGCATTTT. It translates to CAISERQVDQPQHF.

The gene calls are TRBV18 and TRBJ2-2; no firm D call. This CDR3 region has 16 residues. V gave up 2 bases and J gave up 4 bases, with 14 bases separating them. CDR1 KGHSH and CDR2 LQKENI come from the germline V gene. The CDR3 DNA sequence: TGTGCCAGCTCACCATTAACTTTGGTGGGCACCGGGGAGCTGTTTTTT. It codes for CASSPLTLVGTGELFF.

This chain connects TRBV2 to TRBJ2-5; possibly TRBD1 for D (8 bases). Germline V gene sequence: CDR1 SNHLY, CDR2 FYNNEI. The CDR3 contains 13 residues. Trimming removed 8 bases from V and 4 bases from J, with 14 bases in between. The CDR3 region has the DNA TGTGCCAGCGGGGGGGGACAGGCAGAGACCCAGTACTTC. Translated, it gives CASGGGQAETQYF. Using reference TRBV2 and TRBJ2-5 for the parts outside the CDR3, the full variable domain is EPEVTQTPSHQVTQMGQEVILRCVPISNHLYFYWYRQILGQKVEFLVSFYNNEISEKSEIFDDQFSVERPDGSNFTLKIRSTKLEDSAMYFCASGGGQAETQYFGPGTRLLVL.

The chain's CDR3 is CASSFGREQYF. The CDR3 region has the DNA TGTGCCAGCAGTTTCGGGCGAGAGCAGTACTTC. J is TRBJ2-7 and V is TRBV27; D gene uncertain. The CDR3 is made up of 11 amino acids. V was clipped by 3 bases and J by 7 bases, with 7 bases between them. The germline V gene has CDR1 MNHEY and CDR2 SMNVEV (reference sequence).

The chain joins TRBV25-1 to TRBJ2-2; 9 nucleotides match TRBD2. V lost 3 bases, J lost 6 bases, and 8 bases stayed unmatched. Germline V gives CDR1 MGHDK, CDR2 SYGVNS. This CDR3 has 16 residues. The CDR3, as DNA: TGTGCCAGCAGTGATAATACATTAGCGGGAGCCGGGGAGCTGTTTTTT. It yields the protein CASSDNTLAGAGELFF.

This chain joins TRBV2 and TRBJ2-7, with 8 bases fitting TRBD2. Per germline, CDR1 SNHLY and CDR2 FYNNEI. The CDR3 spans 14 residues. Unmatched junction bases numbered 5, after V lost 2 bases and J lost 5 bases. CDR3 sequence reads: CASSEPGGVHEQYF. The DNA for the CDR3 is TGTGCCAGCAGTGAACCGGGAGGGGTCCACGAGCAGTACTTC.

The DNA of the CDR3 is TGTGCCAGCAGCCGTCCACAGGGGAACTACGAGCAGTACTTC. Its protein is CASSRPQGNYEQYF. V usage is TRBV6-5 and J usage is TRBJ2-7; TRBD1 agrees at 7 bases. The V segment lost 6 bases and the J segment 3 bases; nucleotides outside the gene matches: 8. Germline assignment: CDR1 MNHEY and CDR2 SVGAGI. This CDR3 is built from 14 residues.

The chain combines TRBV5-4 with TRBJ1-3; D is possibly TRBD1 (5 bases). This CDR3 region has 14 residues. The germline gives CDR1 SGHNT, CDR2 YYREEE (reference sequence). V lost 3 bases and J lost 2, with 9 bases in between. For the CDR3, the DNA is TGTGCCAGCAGCTCTGGGGGGGCTGGAAACACCATATATTTT. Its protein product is CASSSGGAGNTIYF.

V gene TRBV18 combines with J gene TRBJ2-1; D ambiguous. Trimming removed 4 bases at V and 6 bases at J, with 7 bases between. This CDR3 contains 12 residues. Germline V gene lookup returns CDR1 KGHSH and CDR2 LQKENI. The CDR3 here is CASSLRVNEQFF. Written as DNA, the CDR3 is TGTGCCAGCTCACTTCGGGTCAATGAGCAGTTCTTC.

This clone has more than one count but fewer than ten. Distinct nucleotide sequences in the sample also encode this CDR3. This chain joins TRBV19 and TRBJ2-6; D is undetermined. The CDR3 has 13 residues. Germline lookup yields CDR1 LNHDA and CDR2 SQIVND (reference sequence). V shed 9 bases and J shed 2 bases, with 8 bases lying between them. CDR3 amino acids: CASKPPGANVLTF. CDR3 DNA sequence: TGTGCCAGCAAGCCTCCTGGGGCCAACGTCCTGACTTTC.

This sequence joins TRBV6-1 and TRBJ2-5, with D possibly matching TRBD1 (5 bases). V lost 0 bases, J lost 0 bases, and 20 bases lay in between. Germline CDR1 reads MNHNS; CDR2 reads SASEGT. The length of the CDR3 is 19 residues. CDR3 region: CASSEAFFLGHTYQETQYF. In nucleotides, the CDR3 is TGTGCCAGCAGTGAAGCCTTCTTTTTAGGACACACGTACCAAGAGACCCAGTACTTC.

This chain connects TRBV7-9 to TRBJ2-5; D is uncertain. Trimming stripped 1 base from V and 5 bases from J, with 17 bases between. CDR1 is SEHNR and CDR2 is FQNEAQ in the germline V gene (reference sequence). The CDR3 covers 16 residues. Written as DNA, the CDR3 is TGTGCCAGCAGCTTAGGTTCAACCAACCCGAGCGAGACCCAGTACTTC. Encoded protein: CASSLGSTNPSETQYF.

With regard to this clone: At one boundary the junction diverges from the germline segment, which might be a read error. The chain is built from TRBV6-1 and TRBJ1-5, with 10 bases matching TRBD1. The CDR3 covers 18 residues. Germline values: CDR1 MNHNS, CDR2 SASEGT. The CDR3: CASREDRGQPRFNQPQHF. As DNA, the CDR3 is TGTGCCAGCAGGGAAGACAGGGGGCAGCCTCGGTTCAATCAGCCCCAGCATTTT.

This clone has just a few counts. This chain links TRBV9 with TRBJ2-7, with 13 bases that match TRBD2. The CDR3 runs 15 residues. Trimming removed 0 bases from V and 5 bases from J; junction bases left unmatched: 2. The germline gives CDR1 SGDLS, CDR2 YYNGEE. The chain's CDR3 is CASSVGGLAGHEQYF. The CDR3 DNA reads TGTGCCAGCAGCGTAGGGGGACTAGCGGGACACGAGCAGTACTTC.

Here the CDR3 reads CASSFQVGPYEQYF. In nucleotides, the CDR3 is TGTGCCAGCAGCTTCCAGGTCGGTCCTTACGAGCAGTACTTC. The chain joins TRBV7-9 to TRBJ2-7, with no clear D. V lost 3 bases to trimming and J lost 4 bases, with 13 bases between them. Per the germline V gene, CDR1 is SEHNR and CDR2 is FQNEAQ (reference sequence). The CDR3 extends over 14 amino acids.

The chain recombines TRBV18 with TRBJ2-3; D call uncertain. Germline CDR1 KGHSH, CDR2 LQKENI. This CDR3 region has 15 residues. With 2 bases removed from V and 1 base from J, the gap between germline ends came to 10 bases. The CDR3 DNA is TGTGCCAGCTCACCAAGTGCCGTGGGCACAGATACGCAGTATTTT. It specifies CASSPSAVGTDTQYF. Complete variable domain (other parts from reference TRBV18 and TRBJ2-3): NAGVMQNPRHLVRRRGQEARLRCSPMKGHSHVYWYRQLPEEGLKFMVYLQKENIIDESGMPKERFSAEFPKEGPSILRIQQVVRGDSAAYFCASSPSAVGTDTQYFGPGTRLTVL.

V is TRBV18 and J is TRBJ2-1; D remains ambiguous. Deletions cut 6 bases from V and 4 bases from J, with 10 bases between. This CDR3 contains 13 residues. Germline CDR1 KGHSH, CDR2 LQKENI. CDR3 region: CASSQGRYNEQFF. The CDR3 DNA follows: TGTGCCAGCTCCCAAGGACGGTACAATGAGCAGTTCTTC.

The CDR3 region is CASSWRGGAYNEQFF. CDR3 nucleotide sequence: TGTGCCAGCAGTTGGAGGGGGGGGGCTTACAATGAGCAGTTCTTC. The chain has TRBV6-5 and TRBJ2-1; weak D call: TRBD2 (7 bases). The CDR3 spans 15 residues. The germline gives CDR1 MNHEY, CDR2 SVGAGI. Deletions cut 4 bases from V and 4 bases from J, with 14 bases between.

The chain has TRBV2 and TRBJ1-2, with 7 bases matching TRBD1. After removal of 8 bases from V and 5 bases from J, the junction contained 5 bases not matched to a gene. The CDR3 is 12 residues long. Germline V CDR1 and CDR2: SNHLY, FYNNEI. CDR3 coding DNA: TGTGCCAGCGCCAGGGGGAGGTATGGCTACACCTTC. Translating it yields CASARGRYGYTF. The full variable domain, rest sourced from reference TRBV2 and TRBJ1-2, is EPEVTQTPSHQVTQMGQEVILRCVPISNHLYFYWYRQILGQKVEFLVSFYNNEISEKSEIFDDQFSVERPDGSNFTLKIRSTKLEDSAMYFCASARGRYGYTFGSGTRLTVV.